This paragraph covers one T cell receptor (beta chain) sequence. Its specificity is not known. Sequencing ends 3 residues short of the CDR3 end; the germline J gene provides the rest. Generated by immunoSEQ multiplex PCR, the TCRdb table keeps only in-frame clones and is missing some. The sample includes some 30,000 clones. The source of the sample is a study of T cells in women clearing cervical HPV infection. Study at large: Case blood drawn at lesion detection; control blood after infection cleared.

The CDR3 contains 12 residues. Germline V lookup: CDR1 SGHTA, CDR2 FQGNSA. Points from the study as a whole: CIN3+ cases had significantly higher TCR repertoire richness than controls, but evenness did not differ. Richness differences could reflect unmeasured T-cell content per sample.

The gene calls are TRBV7-2 and TRBJ2-5, with TRBD1 as a possible D gene (6 bases). The sequence derives from a woman between 18 and 69 years old with a cervical HPV16 infection that either progressed to CIN3+ or cleared (not recorded which). Sample: blood buffy coat. The CDR3 bases that were read are TGTGCCAGCACCCGGACAGCCCGTACC. This sequence encodes CASTRTART. From start to end, the CDR3 is CASTRTARTQYF.